This T cell receptor (beta chain) was identified during a study of blood T cell repertoires in COVID-19. Study information: Sites in the United States, Italy and Spain provided acute and convalescent COVID-19 samples. The analysed material was cDNA or gDNA that came from T cells, B-cell-depleted T cells, or PBMCs.

Authors' methods: Counts of nucleated cells, estimated from reference gene primer amplification, were obtained. The method was immunoSEQ multiplex PCR; TCRdb's version includes in-frame clones alone and lacks a portion of them. V and J calls and clone size follow that table, whereas D and trimming were derived from the DNA. The sample has roughly 120,000 clones; roughly 80% are singletons. The length of the CDR3 is 16 residues. CDR1 and CDR2 (germline): SNHLY, FYNNEI. Trimming shortened V by 6 bases and J by 0 bases, and 17 bases separated the two germline ends. The sequence was obtained from a man aged 80 or over with COVID-19, enrolled during active disease. What was sequenced was peripheral blood. J is TRBJ1-1 and V is TRBV2; D may be TRBD1 (5 bases). The CDR3: CASRDIQNTMNTEAFF. DNA for the CDR3: TGTGCCAGCAGGGACATCCAAAATACAATGAACACTGAAGCTTTCTTT. The full variable domain, completed using reference TRBV2 and TRBJ1-1, is EPEVTQTPSHQVTQMGQEVILRCVPISNHLYFYWYRQILGQKVEFLVSFYNNEISEKSEIFDDQFSVERPDGSNFTLKIRSTKLEDSAMYFCASRDIQNTMNTEAFFGQGTRLTVV.